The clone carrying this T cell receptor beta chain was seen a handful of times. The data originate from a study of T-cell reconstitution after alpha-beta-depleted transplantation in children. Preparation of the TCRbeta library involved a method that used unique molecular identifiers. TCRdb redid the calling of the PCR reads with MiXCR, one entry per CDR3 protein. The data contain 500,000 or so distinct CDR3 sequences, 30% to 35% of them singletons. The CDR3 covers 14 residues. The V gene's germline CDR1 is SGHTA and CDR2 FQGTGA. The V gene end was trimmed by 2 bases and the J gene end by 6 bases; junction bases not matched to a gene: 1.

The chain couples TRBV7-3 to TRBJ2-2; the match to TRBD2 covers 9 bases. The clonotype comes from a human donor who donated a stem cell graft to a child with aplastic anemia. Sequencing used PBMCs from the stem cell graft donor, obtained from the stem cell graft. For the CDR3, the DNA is TGTGCCAGCAGCTTAGGACTAGCGCCCGGGGAGCTGTTTTTT. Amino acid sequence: CASSLGLAPGELFF.